The source of this T cell receptor (beta chain) is a study of cytomegalovirus exposure and HLA in healthy donors. Study background: The early release's HLA-typed donors yielded 78 million or so unique TCRs.

This clone was seen a handful of times. Its antigen is not known. The PCR had 60 Vbeta and 13 Jbeta primers. Clones were read by immunoSEQ multiplex PCR, and TCRdb kept only the in-frame ones, dropping some. The repertoire holds approximately 240,000 clones, around 80% seen once, with 2.7% in the top ten. Findings of the study overall: Most TCR sequences were seen very rarely across donors, but some public TCRs occurred in many. In a later analysis, HLA-associated TCR beta chains were more clonally expanded than equally common others.

The receptor's source is a woman in her fifties or sixties in good health and CMV-seropositive. Sequenced: PBMCs.

CDR3: CASSLTGGDTEAFF. Written as DNA, the CDR3 is TGTGCCAGCAGCTTAACTGGAGGGGACACTGAAGCTTTCTTT. The chain employs TRBV7-3 and TRBJ1-1; D is possibly TRBD1 (5 bases). Germline V gene data show CDR1 as SGHTA and CDR2 as FQGTGA. The CDR3 runs 14 residues. Trimming cost V 0 bases and J 3 bases, with 8 bases left between them.